Listed here are 18 T cell receptor beta chains from one sample, sequenced in a study of T cell repertoires in cytomegalovirus infection. TCRdb re-analysed the reads in MiXCR, keeping a single row per CDR3 protein. The sample has about 330,000 distinct CDR3 sequences; about 32% are singletons. The antigens of these receptors remain unknown. The sequencing used cultured PBMCs, collected from culture after CMV antigen stimulation. Receptors originate from a human donor in good health (CMV status not recorded). Some clones in this sample may be carry-over from other donors' samples.

The CDR3 DNA is TGTGCCAGCAGCATAAGAAATCAGCCCCAGCATTTT. It yields the protein CASSIRNQPQHF. This chain links TRBV14 with TRBJ1-5; D gene ambiguous. Trimming shortened V by 5 bases and J by 4 bases, and 6 bases separated the two germline ends. Germline assignment: CDR1 SGHDN and CDR2 FVKESK. The CDR3 contains 12 residues.

CDR3 sequence: CASSIGLSTDTQYF. The DNA of the CDR3 is TGTGCCAGCAGTATCGGACTGAGCACAGATACGCAGTATTTT. The chain employs TRBV6-8 and TRBJ2-3; D might be TRBD2 (5 bases). The length of the CDR3 is 14 residues. V was trimmed by 5 bases and J by 0 bases, leaving 9 bases between them. Germline-derived CDR1 and CDR2 are MNHGY and SAAAGT.

This clonotype turned up a few times. V gene TRBV15 combines with J gene TRBJ2-2; 10 bases align to TRBD2. CDR3 size: 14 residues. In germline, CDR1 is LNHNV, CDR2 YYDKDF (reference sequence). Trimming took 11 bases from V and 6 from J; bases not matched to a gene: 9. For the CDR3, the DNA is TGTGCCTCCAAAAGCGGGAGGGAGGCCGGGGAGCTGTTTTTT. It yields the protein CASKSGREAGELFF.

V usage is TRBV7-2 and J usage is TRBJ2-7; 14 positions match TRBD2. The CDR3 extends over 16 amino acids. Trimming took 5 bases from V and 3 from J; bases not matched to a gene: 6. Looked up from germline, CDR1 is SGHTA and CDR2 is FQGNSA. CDR3 loop: CASSPTSGRAGYEQYF. The CDR3 DNA reads as TGTGCCAGCAGCCCGACTAGCGGGAGGGCCGGCTACGAGCAGTACTTC.

The J gene is TRBJ2-7, the V gene TRBV4-2, with D perhaps TRBD2 (5 bases). The ends were cut back, 4 bases at V and 6 bases at J, with 16 bases in the middle. Germline V gene data show CDR1 as LGHNA and CDR2 as YNFKEQ. The CDR3 is 14 amino acids. This chain's CDR3 is CASSRARADFEQYF. The CDR3 DNA follows: TGTGCCAGCAGCCGCGCCCGTGCGGACTTCGAGCAGTACTTC.

Only a few counts were recorded for this clonotype. The chain has TRBV27 and TRBJ1-1; D is unclear. Germline CDR1 and CDR2: MNHEY and SMNVEV (reference sequence). The V end lost 3 bases, the J end lost 0 bases, and 8 bases lay between the germline ends. This CDR3 spans 14 amino acids. As DNA, the CDR3 is TGTGCCAGCAGTTTGCAACGGATGAACACTGAAGCTTTCTTT. Its protein product is CASSLQRMNTEAFF.

V is TRBV5-5 and J is TRBJ2-7; D possibly corresponds to TRBD2 (6 bases). The CDR3 consists of 13 residues. Trimming took 3 bases from V and 4 from J, leaving 11 bases between them. Germline V lookup: CDR1 SGHKS, CDR2 YYEKEE (reference sequence). CDR3 nucleotides: TGTGCCAGCAGCTCAATCAGCGGGTACGAGCAGTACGTC. Its protein is CASSSISGYEQYV.

This clonotype occurred many times. The chain links TRBV7-2 to TRBJ2-3; D not resolved. The CDR3 sequence is 13 residues long. CDR1 is SGHTA, CDR2 FQGNSA, per germline. The germline V and J ends were trimmed by 1 base and 4 bases, with 6 bases remaining between them. The CDR3 nucleotides are TGTGCCAGCAGCTTAGAAGGGCCAGATACGCAGTATTTT. Translation: CASSLEGPDTQYF.

In this sample, this clonotype turned up many times. This rearrangement joins TRBV7-2 to TRBJ2-1, with 15 bases fitting TRBD2. Per germline, CDR1 SGHTA and CDR2 FQGNSA. The CDR3 sequence is 19 residues long. The trim removed 1 base at V and 3 bases at J, leaving 7 bases unmatched. In DNA, the CDR3 is TGTGCCAGCAGCTTAGTTAGGACTAGCGGGAGGGTGAACTACAATGAGCAGTTCTTC. Amino acids: CASSLVRTSGRVNYNEQFF.

The V call is TRBV7-3, the J call TRBJ2-3, with TRBD2 matching 11 bases. The germline V gene has CDR1 SGHTA and CDR2 FQGTGA. With 1 base clipped from V and 0 bases from J, the junction kept 9 bases outside the gene matches. This CDR3 comprises 19 residues. CDR3 nucleotides: TGTGCCAGCAGCTTAAGGGTGGGACTAGCGGTTCGTAGCACAGATACGCAGTATTTT. Translating gives CASSLRVGLAVRSTDTQYF.

This clonotype was seen only a few times. The chain couples TRBV28 to TRBJ1-2, with a weak D call TRBD1 (5 bases). The CDR3 has 15 residues. With 7 bases removed from V and 0 bases from J, the gap between germline ends came to 15 bases. Germline V gene data show CDR1 as MDHEN and CDR2 as SYDVKM. The CDR3 nucleotides are TGTGCCAGCATCTCAGAGAGGGGAACTAACTATGGCTACACCTTC. It codes for CASISERGTNYGYTF.

The V call is TRBV7-2, the J call TRBJ2-7; the match to TRBD2 covers 7 bases. Germline assignment: CDR1 SGHTA and CDR2 FQGNSA. The CDR3 length is 15 residues. V shed 1 base, J shed 2 bases, and the junction held 5 bases outside the gene matches. CDR3 DNA sequence: TGTGCCAGCAGCTTAGACGTGGGAGGGCCCTACGAGCAGTACTTC. This encodes CASSLDVGGPYEQYF.

This clonotype has at least ten counts. The chain is built from TRBV7-2 and TRBJ1-6; D unclear. The V end was cut by 5 bases, the J end by 7 bases, with 12 bases between. The CDR3 runs to 14 residues. CDR1 and CDR2 (germline): SGHTA, FQGNSA. In DNA, the CDR3 is TGTGCCAGCAGCCGAAGACATACGAATTCACCCCTCCACTTT. Translated, it gives CASSRRHTNSPLHF.

This clonotype showed up just once. J is TRBJ1-3 and V is TRBV18; D ambiguous. The CDR3 has 16 amino acids. V was cut by 5 bases and J by 0 bases, with 14 bases left in between. The germline CDR1 and CDR2 sequences are KGHSH and LQKENI. The CDR3 DNA sequence: TGTGCCAGCTCATCATCAAGTTCCCGCTCTGGAAACACCATATATTTT. As protein: CASSSSSSRSGNTIYF. Based on the CDR3 plus reference TRBV18 and TRBJ1-3, the full variable domain is NAGVMQNPRHLVRRRGQEARLRCSPMKGHSHVYWYRQLPEEGLKFMVYLQKENIIDESGMPKERFSAEFPKEGPSILRIQQVVRGDSAAYFCASSSSSSRSGNTIYFGEGSWLTVV.

The table lists this clonotype with a few counts. The V and J genes are TRBV28 and TRBJ1-5; D is undetermined. Trimming took 4 bases from V and 0 from J, leaving 19 bases between them. Germline V gene sequence: CDR1 MDHEN, CDR2 SYDVKM. The CDR3 covers 18 residues. CDR3: CASSSAPRAFNSNQPQHF. CDR3 nucleotide sequence: TGTGCCAGCAGTTCAGCGCCCCGCGCGTTTAATAGCAATCAGCCCCAGCATTTT.

The chain joins TRBV5-1 to TRBJ2-7, with 7 nucleotides matching TRBD1. Germline assignment: CDR1 SGHRS and CDR2 YFSETQ. There are 16 residues in the CDR3. V trimming: 4 bases; J trimming: 3 bases; junction bases outside the gene matches: 13. CDR3 sequence: CASSATMTGRIYEQYF. For the CDR3, the DNA is TGCGCCAGCAGCGCAACCATGACAGGGAGAATCTACGAGCAGTACTTC.

The chain joins TRBV10-3 to TRBJ2-7, with 7 bases lining up with TRBD2. The CDR3 is 13 amino acids. V lost 2 bases and J lost 5; bases outside the gene matches: 3. Germline lookup yields CDR1 ENHRY and CDR2 SYGVKD. CDR3 DNA sequence: TGTGCCATCAGTGAGCACGCGGGGGACGAGCAGTACTTC. Translated: CAISEHAGDEQYF.

This clonotype turned up a few times. The chain links TRBV19 to TRBJ2-7; 10 bases align to TRBD1. V lost 8 bases and J lost 5; bases outside the gene matches: 9. The CDR3 covers 14 residues. Germline lookup yields CDR1 LNHDA and CDR2 SQIVND (reference sequence). CDR3 sequence reads: CASQSGQGWDEQYF. The CDR3 DNA follows: TGTGCCAGTCAATCGGGACAGGGGTGGGACGAGCAGTACTTC.